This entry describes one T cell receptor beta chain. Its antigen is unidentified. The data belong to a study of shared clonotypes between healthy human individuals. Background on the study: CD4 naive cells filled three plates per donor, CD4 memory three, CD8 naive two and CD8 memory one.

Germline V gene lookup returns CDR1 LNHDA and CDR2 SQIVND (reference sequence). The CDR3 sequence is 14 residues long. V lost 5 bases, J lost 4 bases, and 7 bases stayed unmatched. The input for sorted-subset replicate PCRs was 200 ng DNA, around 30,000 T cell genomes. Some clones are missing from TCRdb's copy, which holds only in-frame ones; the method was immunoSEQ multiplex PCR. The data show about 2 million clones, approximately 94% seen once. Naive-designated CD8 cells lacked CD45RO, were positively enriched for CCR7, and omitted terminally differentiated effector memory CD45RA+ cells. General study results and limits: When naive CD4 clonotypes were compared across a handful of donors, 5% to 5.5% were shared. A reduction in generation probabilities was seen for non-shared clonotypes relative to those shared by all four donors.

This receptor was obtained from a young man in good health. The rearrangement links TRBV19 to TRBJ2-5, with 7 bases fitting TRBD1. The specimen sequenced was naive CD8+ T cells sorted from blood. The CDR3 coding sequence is TGTGCCAGTAGTGCCCGGGACAGAGGAGAGACCCAGTACTTC. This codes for CASSARDRGETQYF.